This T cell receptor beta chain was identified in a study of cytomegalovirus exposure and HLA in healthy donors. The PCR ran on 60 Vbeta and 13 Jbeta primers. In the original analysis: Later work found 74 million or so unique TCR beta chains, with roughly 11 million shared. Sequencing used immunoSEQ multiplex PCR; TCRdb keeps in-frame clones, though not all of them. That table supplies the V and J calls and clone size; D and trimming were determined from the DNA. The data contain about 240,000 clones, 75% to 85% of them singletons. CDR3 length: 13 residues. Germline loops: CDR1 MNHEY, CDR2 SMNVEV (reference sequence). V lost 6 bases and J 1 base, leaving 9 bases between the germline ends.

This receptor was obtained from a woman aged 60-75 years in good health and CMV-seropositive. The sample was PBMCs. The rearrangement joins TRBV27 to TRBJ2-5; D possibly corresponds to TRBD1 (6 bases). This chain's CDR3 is CASRWGPQETQYF. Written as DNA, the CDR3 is TGTGCCAGCAGGTGGGGGCCCCAAGAGACCCAGTACTTC.